This T cell receptor (beta chain) appears in the sequencing data of a study of blood T cell repertoires in COVID-19. Recovered status in Cohort 3 required two negative PCRs, clearance, or symptom resolution. Germline assignment: CDR1 SGHRS and CDR2 YFSETQ. The trim removed 4 bases at V and 0 bases at J, leaving 7 bases unmatched. The CDR3 is 15 amino acids. As handled by the study authors: For nucleated cells, counts were estimated from reference gene primer amplification. Profiled with immunoSEQ multiplex PCR; TCRdb holds only in-frame clones, not every one. V, J and clone size reflect that table, while D and trimming were determined from the DNA. The sample comprises about 380,000 clones, around 89% of which are singletons, and more than 0.95% rests with the top ten.

The sample taken for sequencing was PBMCs or T cells enriched from blood (not recorded which). This TCR came from a young woman who had recovered from COVID-19. This chain connects TRBV5-1 to TRBJ2-7, with 7 bases lining up with TRBD1. The CDR3 DNA reads as TGCGCCAGCAGCGTCGGGACAGCCCCCTCCTACGAGCAGTACTTC. Protein product: CASSVGTAPSYEQYF.